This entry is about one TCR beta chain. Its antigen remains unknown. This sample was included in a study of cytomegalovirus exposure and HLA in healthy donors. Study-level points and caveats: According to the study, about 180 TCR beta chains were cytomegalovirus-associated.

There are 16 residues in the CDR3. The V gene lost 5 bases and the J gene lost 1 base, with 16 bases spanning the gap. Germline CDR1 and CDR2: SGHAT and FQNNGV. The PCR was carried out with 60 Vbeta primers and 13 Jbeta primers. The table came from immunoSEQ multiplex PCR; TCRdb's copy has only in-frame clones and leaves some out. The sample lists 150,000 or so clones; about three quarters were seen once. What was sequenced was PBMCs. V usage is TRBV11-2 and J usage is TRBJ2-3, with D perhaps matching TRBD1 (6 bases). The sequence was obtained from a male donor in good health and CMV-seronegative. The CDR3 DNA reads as TGTGCCAGCAGCCCGCTGAGAGGGGGAGGCACAGATACGCAGTATTTT. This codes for CASSPLRGGGTDTQYF.